This T cell receptor beta chain was retrieved from a study of OX40 agonist ivuxolimab in advanced cancers. Study-wide context: The costimulatory receptor OX40 (CD134) was targeted by ivuxolimab, a fully human IgG2 agonistic monoclonal antibody. In the dose-escalation cohort, more than 75% of patients were male, and the mean age was approximately 60 years, with a range of about 23 to 90. Intravenous ivuxolimab was administered to patients every 2 weeks at six dose levels: 0.01, 0.1, 0.3, 1.5, 3 and 10 mg/kg. Partial responses occurred in three dose-escalation patients: two with cutaneous melanoma and one with hepatocellular carcinoma. Among the 52 dose-escalation patients, some 20 had hepatocellular carcinoma, around 15 melanoma, 9 renal cell carcinoma and 9 head and neck cancer. The paper reports the monotherapy dose-escalation portion (N = 52 patients) of the phase I ivuxolimab trial. The purpose of peripheral TCRbeta sequencing was to test whether ivuxolimab changed TCR sequence diversity and led to clonal T-cell expansion. Patients were allowed to have had prior anti-PD-1, anti-PD-L1 or anti-CTLA-4 therapy, and around 40% of the dose-escalation patients had previously received checkpoint inhibitors.

Here is what the overall study found, with its caveats: The antigen specificity of the peripheral T cells that underwent clonal expansion was not determined. Partial responders in the 0.1-3.0 mg/kg groups had among the lowest normalized peripheral clonal expansion, especially among CD8+ T cells. On average, CD8+ T cells showed more expanded clones than CD4+ T cells after ivuxolimab. Clonal expansion of both CD4+ and CD8+ blood T cells was observed from baseline to week 6 at doses 0.1 to 3.0 mg/kg. Low levels of normalized T-cell clonal expansion were also seen in some patients who did not respond.

The trial excluded patients who had a history of autoimmune disease or were on systemic immunosuppression. Peripheral blood for TCR sequencing was collected from all dose cohorts at baseline, on cycle 4 day 1, and on cycle 7 day 1. Samples were obtained from an open-label, multicenter, first-in-human phase I dose-escalation trial of ivuxolimab. Adults with locally advanced or metastatic head and neck squamous cell, hepatocellular, melanoma or renal cell carcinoma were enrolled in the trial. Before TCR sequencing, CD4+ T cells and CD8+ T cells from peripheral blood were sorted into separate populations. Regarding this clone: It lacks a known antigen. Base quality data are lacking; no much larger clone is found one base away.

To sequence the TCRbeta CDR3 region, genomic DNA was isolated from the sorted cells. TCRbeta CDR3 regions were sequenced using the immunoSEQ Assay. The table comes from immuneACCESS by way of TCRdb, which keeps in-frame sequences with V and J called. Part of the clones is missing from these tables; in studies checked, under half for an unresolved V gene and the rest for unknown reasons. Counted in this sample were about 80,000 clones; roughly 87% of them appeared once. The biggest ten clones account for more than 1.5% of the sample. V is reduced by 4 bases and J by 5 bases, leaving a spacing of 6 bases between them. According to the germline V gene, CDR1 reads MDHEN and CDR2 reads SYDVKM. The CDR3 spans 11 residues, from the cysteine through the phenylalanine. Only the CDR3 portion is preserved as DNA: 33 bases, with reading frame beginning at the first base.

The sequence came from an adult with an advanced solid tumor such as melanoma, head and neck, liver or kidney cancer. The sample was CD4+ or CD8+ T cells sorted from blood, taken in a trial of the OX40 agonist ivuxolimab. Recombination linked TRBV28 to TRBJ2-7, with the D segment identity uncertain. In nucleotides, the sequence is TGTGCCAGCAGTTCCCCTCACGAGCAGTACTTC. Its protein reads: CASSSPHEQYF.